These 3 T cell receptor beta chains originate from one sample sequenced in a study of CD8 T cells in ankylosing spondylitis (dated by TCRdb to 2016 to 2017). The method behind the library was 5' RACE. The sample was run on an Illumina HiSeq 2500. TCRdb itself trimmed the public reads at Q25 with fastp, ran MiXCR and retained productive beta chains. Rows merge per CDR3 protein into single entries with the most common DNA and genes. The sample includes about 130,000 distinct CDR3 sequences, with roughly 6.6% observed a single time. The ten biggest clones cover under 15% of the sample. Source material: blood, either unsorted or a sorted T cell fraction (not recorded which). The receptors come from a female donor with ankylosing spondylitis or in good health (not recorded which).

Note on this clonotype: Being one base from a much bigger clone, this may be a read error. The chain uses TRBV25-1 and TRBJ2-3; tentatively, D is TRBD2 (5 bases). CDR3 length: 14 amino acids. Germline CDR1 MGHDK, CDR2 SYGVNS. CDR3: CANSDGLATDTQYF. CDR3 DNA sequence: TGTGCCAACAGTGACGGGCTAGCCACAGATACGCAGTATTTT.

The chain recombines TRBV7-2 with TRBJ1-6, with 7 bases fitting TRBD1. In germline, CDR1 is SGHTA, CDR2 FQGNSA. The CDR3 runs 15 residues. The V and J ends lost 2 bases and 10 bases, in that order; junction bases with no gene match: 8. The CDR3 sequence is CASSLRTGDTSPLHF. CDR3 nucleotide sequence: TGTGCCAGCAGCTTAAGGACAGGCGACACCTCACCCCTCCACTTT. The whole variable domain, filled in from reference TRBV7-2 and TRBJ1-6, reads GAGVSQSPSNKVTEKGKDVELRCDPISGHTALYWYRQSLGQGLEFLIYFQGNSAPDKSGLPSDRFSAERTGGSVSTLTIQRTQQEDSAVYLCASSLRTGDTSPLHFGNGTRLTVT.

This clonotype occurred many times. The CDR3 DNA is TGCAGCGTTGAACTGGGTTGGACAGGGGGCGAATCTTTCTTT. It encodes CSVELGWTGGESFF. The V call is TRBV29-1, the J call TRBJ1-1; 11 positions match TRBD1. The germline gives CDR1 SQVTM, CDR2 ANQGSEA. V gave up 2 bases and J gave up 12 bases; unmatched junction bases: 11. The CDR3 is 14 amino acids.